Described below is a single T cell receptor (beta chain) sequence and its context. These data are taken from a study of cytomegalovirus exposure and HLA in healthy donors. Primers for the PCR totalled 60 Vbeta and 13 Jbeta. Original processing methods: In a later analysis, the count reached about 75 million unique TCR beta chains, with roughly 9.9 million shared. TCRdb keeps only in-frame clones here, not all; method: immunoSEQ multiplex PCR. That table furnishes V, J and clone size, whereas the DNA furnished D and trimming. The sample records about 110,000 clones, 65% to 80% being singletons. Trimming took 4 bases from V and 2 from J; bases not matched to a gene: 4. Germline CDR1 and CDR2: KGHSH and LQKENI. CDR3 size: 16 residues.

Input material: PBMCs. The chain carries TRBV18 and TRBJ1-5; 11 bases agree with TRBD1. The clonotype originates from a male donor in good health and CMV-seronegative. This CDR3 reads CASSQGQGAGNQPQHF. CDR3 bases: TGTGCCAGCTCACAAGGACAGGGGGCTGGCAATCAGCCCCAGCATTTT.